These T cell receptor beta chains were read from a single sample in a study of early T cells in non-severe SARS-CoV-2 infection. One entry per CDR3 protein, called by TCRdb with MiXCR from the 5' RACE reads. This sample carries some 98,000 distinct CDR3 sequences, approximately 9.9% of them seen once, and the ten largest clones take 5.1%. The sequenced sample was whole blood. Every receptor here comes from an adult who was a healthcare worker with PCR-confirmed SARS-CoV-2 infection or an uninfected control (not recorded which). The CDR3 runs from the conserved cysteine through the conserved F or W. D genes are given only for firm matches. Size is stated for part of the rows, as once, few or many counts, or as a class when the clone is expanded.

length,size,J,V,D,CDR3,DNA
16,few,TRBJ2-7,TRBV2,TRBD2,CASSAGLAGASYEQYF,TGTGCCAGCAGTGCGGGACTAGCGGGCGCTTCCTACGAGCAGTACTTC
16,-,TRBJ1-3,TRBV6-5,-,CASSYSTRVSGNTIYF,TGTGCCAGCAGTTACTCGACCAGAGTATCTGGAAACACCATATATTTT
14,few,TRBJ1-2,TRBV2,TRBD1,CASSERDRVSGYTF,TGTGCCAGCAGTGAAAGGGACAGGGTCTCTGGCTACACCTTC
16,-,TRBJ1-5,TRBV7-8,-,CASSLATTGKISPQHF,TGTGCCAGCAGCTTAGCCACAACGGGCAAAATCTCGCCCCAGCATTTT
13,many,TRBJ1-1,TRBV9,-,CASRGVGTGEAFF,TGTGCCAGCAGGGGAGTCGGGACTGGTGAAGCTTTCTTT
15,many,TRBJ2-1,TRBV20-1,TRBD2,CSASLGTSVLNEQFF,TGCAGTGCTAGTCTTGGGACTAGCGTCCTCAATGAGCAGTTCTTC
12,-,TRBJ1-2,TRBV9,TRBD1,CASSGQGTGYTF,TGTGCCAGCAGCGGACAGGGCACTGGCTACACCTTC
15,-,TRBJ1-2,TRBV4-1,TRBD1,CASSQGRDSVYGYTF,TGCGCCAGCAGCCAAGGCCGGGACAGTGTCTATGGCTACACCTTC
12,few,TRBJ2-5,TRBV28,-,CASGLHGETQYF,TGTGCCTCGGGACTCCACGGAGAGACCCAGTACTTC
14,few,TRBJ1-2,TRBV11-2,-,CASSQDRMSNGYTF,TGTGCCAGCAGCCAAGACAGGATGTCGAATGGCTACACCTTC
15,few,TRBJ2-7,TRBV5-1,TRBD1,CASSPGTGRTYEQYF,TGCGCCAGCAGCCCCGGGACAGGGAGAACCTACGAGCAGTACTTC
15,few,TRBJ2-7,TRBV6-1,-,CASSETYPGAYEQYF,TGTGCCAGCAGTGAAACTTACCCCGGGGCCTACGAGCAGTACTTC
16,few,TRBJ2-2,TRBV11-3,TRBD1,CASSGGQALDTGELFF,TGTGCCAGCAGCGGAGGACAGGCTTTGGACACCGGGGAGCTGTTTTTT
15,-,TRBJ1-1,TRBV20-1,-,CSAQPHEAPDTEAFF,TGCAGTGCTCAACCTCACGAGGCGCCGGACACTGAAGCTTTCTTT
14,many,TRBJ2-1,TRBV7-7,-,CASSQSLASNEQFF,TGTGCTAGCAGTCAAAGCCTAGCTTCCAATGAGCAGTTCTTC
13,few,TRBJ2-5,TRBV29-1,-,CSVLHRYQETQYF,TGCAGCGTTCTCCATCGGTACCAAGAGACCCAGTACTTC
15,many,TRBJ2-2,TRBV4-1,TRBD2,CASSQAGLASGELFF,TGCGCCAGCAGCCAAGCAGGACTAGCTTCCGGGGAGCTGTTTTTT
19,many,TRBJ2-5,TRBV4-1,TRBD2,CASSQVLDRSGDYQETQYF,TGCGCCAGCAGCCAAGTATTGGACCGGAGCGGGGATTACCAAGAGACCCAGTACTTC
15,-,TRBJ2-2,TRBV29-1,-,CSVEMAGPRPGELFF,TGCAGCGTTGAAATGGCAGGACCTAGGCCCGGGGAGCTGTTTTTT
15,many,TRBJ2-7,TRBV20-1,-,CSARDSKGSTYEQYF,TGCAGTGCTAGAGATAGTAAGGGTTCAACCTACGAGCAGTACTTC
12,many,TRBJ2-7,TRBV28,-,CASSAQGYEQYF,TGTGCCAGCAGCGCCCAAGGCTACGAGCAGTACTTC
15,-,TRBJ1-1,TRBV4-1,-,CASSQAPIGNTEAFF,TGCGCCAGCAGCCAAGCTCCGATTGGGAACACTGAAGCTTTCTTT
14,many,TRBJ1-2,TRBV7-8,TRBD1,CASSFPGGNYGYTF,TGTGCCAGCAGCTTCCCAGGGGGCAACTATGGCTACACCTTC
14,few,TRBJ2-7,TRBV30,TRBD2,CAWRRLANSYEQYF,TGTGCCTGGAGGAGACTAGCGAACTCCTACGAGCAGTACTTC
15,many,TRBJ1-6,TRBV10-3,-,CAISESVLSDSPLHF,TGTGCCATCAGTGAGTCAGTCTTGTCGGATTCACCCCTCCACTTT
13,-,TRBJ2-3,TRBV12-3/TRBV12-4,-,CASSLGVADTQYF,TGTGCCAGCAGTTTAGGAGTAGCCGATACGCAGTATTTT
15,many,TRBJ2-7,TRBV11-2,-,CASSLVTGLGYEQYF,TGTGCCAGCAGCTTAGTGACAGGCCTCGGCTACGAGCAGTACTTC
13,few,TRBJ2-1,TRBV12-3/TRBV12-4,-,CASSIPTYNEQFF,TGTGCCAGCAGCATCCCTACCTACAATGAGCAGTTCTTC
14,few,TRBJ2-3,TRBV27,TRBD2,CASGPSGSTDTQYF,TGTGCCAGCGGACCTAGCGGTAGCACAGATACGCAGTATTTT
15,many,TRBJ1-1,TRBV5-1,TRBD1,CASSPTGTGNTEAFF,TGCGCCAGCAGCCCTACCGGGACAGGGAACACTGAAGCTTTCTTT
14,-,TRBJ2-3,TRBV5-1,-,CASSLGGVGDTQYF,TGCGCCAGCAGCTTGGGGGGCGTTGGAGATACGCAGTATTTT
14,-,TRBJ1-1,TRBV5-1,-,CASSWDTMNTEAFF,TGCGCCAGCAGCTGGGACACAATGAACACTGAAGCTTTCTTT
16,-,TRBJ1-5,TRBV27,-,CASSLLGPDTTGPQHF,TGTGCCAGCAGTTTATTGGGGCCGGACACAACGGGACCCCAGCATTTT
18,-,TRBJ1-6,TRBV2,TRBD1,CASTMTGGQGANRSPLHF,TGTGCCAGCACGATGACCGGAGGACAGGGGGCAAATCGATCACCCCTCCACTTT
16,few,TRBJ1-5,TRBV2,TRBD1,CASSLNRGRSNQPQHF,TGTGCCAGCAGTTTAAACAGGGGACGAAGCAATCAGCCCCAGCATTTT
16,many,TRBJ2-1,TRBV12-3/TRBV12-4,TRBD2,CASSLGSSGSWDEQFF,TGTGCCAGCAGTTTAGGGTCTAGCGGGAGTTGGGATGAGCAGTTCTTC
14,-,TRBJ1-2,TRBV28,TRBD1,CASSPAGGIYGYTF,TGTGCCAGCAGCCCGGCAGGGGGCATCTATGGCTACACCTTC
18,-,TRBJ1-4,TRBV5-8,-,CASSFGGHLPPGNEKLFF,TGTGCCAGCAGCTTTGGGGGACACCTCCCACCTGGTAATGAAAAACTGTTTTTT
17,few,TRBJ2-1,TRBV9,-,CASSVEGRGNNYNEQFF,TGTGCCAGCAGCGTAGAGGGGAGGGGGAACAATTACAATGAGCAGTTCTTC
13,-,TRBJ1-1,TRBV2,-,CASSVDTNTEAFF,TGTGCCAGCAGCGTGGACACGAACACTGAAGCTTTCTTT
14,many,TRBJ1-1,TRBV3-1,-,CASSQPGTPTEAFF,TGTGCCAGCAGCCAACCCGGGACCCCCACTGAAGCTTTCTTT
17,-,TRBJ1-2,TRBV27,TRBD1,CASRLGSGQGTNYGYTF,TGTGCCAGCAGACTAGGCTCGGGACAGGGTACGAACTATGGCTACACCTTC
19,-,TRBJ2-7,TRBV4-1,-,CASSQDRGLDSGSSYEQYF,TGCGCCAGCAGCCAAGACAGGGGATTGGATTCGGGAAGCTCCTACGAGCAGTACTTC
12,few,TRBJ1-2,TRBV20-1,-,CSASVRQFGYTF,TGCAGTGCTAGCGTCCGGCAGTTTGGCTACACCTTC
16,many,TRBJ2-5,TRBV6-1,-,CASSERSGSAQETQYF,TGTGCCAGCAGTGAACGTAGCGGCAGCGCCCAAGAGACCCAGTACTTC
16,few,TRBJ2-5,TRBV19,-,CASSPTRAEGRETQYF,TGTGCCAGTAGTCCGACTCGGGCTGAGGGGCGGGAGACCCAGTACTTC
14,few,TRBJ1-1,TRBV7-9,-,CASSRSEGNTEAFF,TGTGCCAGCAGCAGAAGCGAAGGAAACACTGAAGCTTTCTTT
17,many,TRBJ2-3,TRBV7-6,-,CASSLMARLESTDTQYF,TGTGCCAGCAGCTTGATGGCCCGCTTAGAGAGCACAGATACGCAGTATTTT
15,-,TRBJ2-2,TRBV9,-,CASSVETANTGELFF,TGTGCCAGCAGCGTAGAGACAGCGAACACCGGGGAGCTGTTTTTT
18,many,TRBJ1-2,TRBV5-1,TRBD1,CASSSPKGQAQGNYGYTF,TGCGCCAGCAGCTCGCCAAAAGGACAGGCCCAGGGGAACTATGGCTACACCTTC
17,-,TRBJ1-6,TRBV7-9,-,CASSLAPPGKYNSPLHF,TGTGCCAGCAGCTTAGCTCCTCCGGGGAAATATAATTCACCCCTCCACTTT
12,few,TRBJ2-2,TRBV2,-,CASIPSGGELFF,TGTGCCAGCATACCAAGCGGGGGGGAGCTGTTTTTT
14,many,TRBJ2-3,TRBV7-3,-,CASSLTISTDTQYF,TGTGCCAGCAGCTTAACGATTAGCACAGATACGCAGTATTTT
17,few,TRBJ2-7,TRBV25-1,TRBD2,CASSAPSGRAGFYEQYF,TGTGCCAGCAGTGCTCCTAGCGGGAGGGCCGGGTTTTACGAGCAGTACTTC